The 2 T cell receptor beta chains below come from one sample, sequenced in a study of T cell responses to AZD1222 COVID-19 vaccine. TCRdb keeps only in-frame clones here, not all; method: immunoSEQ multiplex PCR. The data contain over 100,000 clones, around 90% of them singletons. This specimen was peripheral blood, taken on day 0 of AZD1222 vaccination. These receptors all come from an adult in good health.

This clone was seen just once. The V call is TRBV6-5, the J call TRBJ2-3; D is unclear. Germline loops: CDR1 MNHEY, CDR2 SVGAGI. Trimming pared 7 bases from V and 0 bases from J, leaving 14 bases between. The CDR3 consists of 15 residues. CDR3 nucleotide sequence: TGTGCCAGCACCCCCCGGTTCTTTAGCACAGATACGCAGTATTTT. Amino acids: CASTPRFFSTDTQYF.

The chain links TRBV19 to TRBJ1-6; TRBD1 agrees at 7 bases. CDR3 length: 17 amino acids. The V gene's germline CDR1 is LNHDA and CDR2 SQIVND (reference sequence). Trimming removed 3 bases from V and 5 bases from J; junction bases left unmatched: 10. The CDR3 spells CASSMGLTGTNNSPLHF. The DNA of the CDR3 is TGTGCCAGTAGTATGGGGCTGACAGGGACCAATAATTCACCCCTCCACTTT.